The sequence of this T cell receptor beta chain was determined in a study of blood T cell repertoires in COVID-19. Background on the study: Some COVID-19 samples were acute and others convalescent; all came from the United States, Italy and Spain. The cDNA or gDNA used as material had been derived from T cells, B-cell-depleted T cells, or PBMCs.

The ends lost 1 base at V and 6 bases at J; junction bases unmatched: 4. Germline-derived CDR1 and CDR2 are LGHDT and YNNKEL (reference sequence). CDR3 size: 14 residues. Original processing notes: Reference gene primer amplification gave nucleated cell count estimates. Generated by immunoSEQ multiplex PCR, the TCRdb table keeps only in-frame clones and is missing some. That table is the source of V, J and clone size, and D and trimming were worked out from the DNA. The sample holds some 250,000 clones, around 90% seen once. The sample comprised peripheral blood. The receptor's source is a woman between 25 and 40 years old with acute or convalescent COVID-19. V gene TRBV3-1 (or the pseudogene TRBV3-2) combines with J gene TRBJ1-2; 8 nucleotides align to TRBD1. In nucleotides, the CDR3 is TGTGCCAGCAGCCAAGTCACGGGACAGGATGGCTACACCTTC. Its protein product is CASSQVTGQDGYTF.